Each of the 27 T cell receptor beta chains below was sequenced from the same sample in a study of blood T cell repertoires in COVID-19. Produced via immunoSEQ multiplex PCR; TCRdb's table is partial and in-frame only. The data contain a few hundred thousand clones, over 80% of them singletons. Sequenced: peripheral blood. All receptors come from a woman in her thirties or forties who had recovered from COVID-19.

The V call is TRBV20-1, the J call TRBJ1-2; maybe TRBD1 (5 bases). Germline lookup yields CDR1 DFQATT and CDR2 SNEGSKA (reference sequence). The CDR3 covers 11 residues. The V and J ends lost 4 bases and 8 bases respectively, with 11 bases between them. The CDR3 DNA reads TGCAGTGCTACGGGACTTTCCGGCTACACCTTC. As protein: CSATGLSGYTF.

V is TRBV18 and J is TRBJ1-3; D might be TRBD1 (5 bases). CDR1 and CDR2 (germline): KGHSH, LQKENI. The V end lost 6 bases, the J end lost 6 bases, and 12 bases lay between the germline ends. The CDR3 length is 13 residues. The CDR3 bases are TGTGCCAGCTCCGTGGACACTCTAAACACCATATATTTT. It encodes CASSVDTLNTIYF. Complete variable domain (other parts from reference TRBV18 and TRBJ1-3): NAGVMQNPRHLVRRRGQEARLRCSPMKGHSHVYWYRQLPEEGLKFMVYLQKENIIDESGMPKERFSAEFPKEGPSILRIQQVVRGDSAAYFCASSVDTLNTIYFGEGSWLTVV.

This clone was recorded only once. CDR3 sequence (DNA): TGTGCCAGCAGCCCGCGCGTAGCGGGGGCAGGGGAGACCCAGTACTTC. Translation: CASSPRVAGAGETQYF. This chain joins TRBV5-4 and TRBJ2-5, with 9 bases lining up with TRBD2. The CDR3 consists of 16 residues. The ends lost 4 bases at V and 5 bases at J; junction bases unmatched: 12. CDR1 is SGHNT, CDR2 YYREEE, per germline (reference sequence).

The chain uses TRBV18 and TRBJ1-1, with 8 bases identical to TRBD1. This CDR3 has 15 amino acids. CDR1 and CDR2 (germline): KGHSH, LQKENI. Unmatched junction bases numbered 10, after V lost 3 bases and J lost 7 bases. This CDR3 reads CASSPRGQGPGEAFF. The DNA of the CDR3 is TGTGCCAGCTCACCGCGCGGACAGGGACCGGGTGAAGCTTTCTTT.

This clone was picked up one time. V usage is TRBV5-1 and J usage is TRBJ1-2; D ambiguous. Germline V gene sequence: CDR1 SGHRS, CDR2 YFSETQ. The CDR3 has 15 residues. The ends were cut back, 0 bases at V and 0 bases at J, with 9 bases in the middle. The DNA for the CDR3 is TGCGCCAGCAGCTTGGAGACATTAGCTAACTATGGCTACACCTTC. Translated, it gives CASSLETLANYGYTF.

The chain carries TRBV7-6 and TRBJ2-1; D might be TRBD1 (5 bases). Trimming stripped 1 base from V and 1 base from J, with 14 bases between. The germline V gene has CDR1 SGHVS and CDR2 FNYEAQ. The CDR3 has 17 residues. The DNA for the CDR3 is TGTGCCAGCAGCTTAGGCCAGGGTTCGTGGTCCTACAATGAGCAGTTCTTC. This codes for CASSLGQGSWSYNEQFF.

J is TRBJ2-3 and V is TRBV7-9; no definite D call. Germline values: CDR1 SEHNR, CDR2 FQNEAQ (reference sequence). The V and J ends lost 3 bases and 0 bases respectively, with 7 bases between them. The CDR3 runs 14 residues. This CDR3 reads CASSLESSTDTQYF. Here the CDR3 DNA reads TGTGCCAGCAGCTTGGAGTCTAGCACAGATACGCAGTATTTT. The full variable domain, its missing parts supplied by reference TRBV7-9 and TRBJ2-3, is DTGVSQNPRHKITKRGQNVTFRCDPISEHNRLYWYRQTLGQGPEFLTYFQNEAQLEKSRLLSDRFSAERPKGSFSTLEIQRTEQGDSAMYLCASSLESSTDTQYFGPGTRLTVL.

The chain couples TRBV5-1 to TRBJ1-6; 7 bases match TRBD1. J was trimmed by 5 bases and V by 4 bases; bases with no gene match: 3. Germline V CDR1 and CDR2: SGHRS, YFSETQ. The CDR3 sequence is 14 residues long. In DNA, the CDR3 is TGCGCCAGCAGCGGGGGGACAGATAATTCACCCCTCCACTTT. Amino acids: CASSGGTDNSPLHF.

This sequence joins TRBV19 and TRBJ1-4; perhaps TRBD1 as D (5 bases). In germline, CDR1 is LNHDA, CDR2 SQIVND (reference sequence). Trimming left V 11 bases short and J 4 bases short, with 20 bases between. The CDR3 totals 15 residues. CDR3 loop: CAAAPSGTFNEKLFF. The CDR3 bases are TGTGCCGCGGCCCCCTCGGGGACTTTTAATGAAAAACTGTTTTTT.

V usage is TRBV10-3 and J usage is TRBJ1-3; TRBD1 agrees at 10 bases. The germline gives CDR1 ENHRY, CDR2 SYGVKD. The CDR3 covers 16 residues. V was pared by 8 bases and J by 4 bases, with 11 bases of the junction left unmatched. The CDR3 loop is CAISARQGANGNTIYF. CDR3 nucleotides: TGTGCCATCTCGGCCCGACAGGGGGCGAACGGAAACACCATATATTTT.

The V call is TRBV3-1 (or the pseudogene TRBV3-2), the J call TRBJ2-1; 7 bases fit TRBD1. The ends lost 4 bases at V and 4 bases at J; junction bases unmatched: 10. CDR1 and CDR2 from the germline V gene are LGHDT and YNNKEL (reference sequence). There are 16 residues in the CDR3. The CDR3 spells CASSPPRDSAYNEQFF. CDR3 nucleotides: TGTGCCAGCAGCCCCCCCCGGGACAGCGCTTACAATGAGCAGTTCTTC.

The V gene is TRBV6-2 or TRBV6-3, the J gene TRBJ2-1, with D unresolved. Trimming cost V 0 bases and J 3 bases, with 12 bases left between them. Germline V gene lookup returns CDR1 MNHEY and CDR2 SVGEGT. CDR3 size: 16 residues. The CDR3 loop reads CASSYSPTLNYNEQFF. CDR3 DNA sequence: TGTGCCAGCAGTTACTCTCCTACCCTGAACTACAATGAGCAGTTCTTC.

This rearrangement joins TRBV19 to TRBJ2-1; tentative D call: TRBD1 (6 bases). CDR1 and CDR2 from the germline V gene are LNHDA and SQIVND (reference sequence). Trimming removed 3 bases from V and 9 bases from J, with 9 bases in between. This CDR3 comprises 12 residues. The DNA of the CDR3 is TGTGCCAGTAGTATGGGGGCATTTGAGCAGTTCTTC. Translated: CASSMGAFEQFF.

The chain couples TRBV9 to TRBJ2-2; 11 nucleotides line up with TRBD1. Germline loops: CDR1 SGDLS, CDR2 YYNGEE. J lost 6 bases, V lost 4 bases, and 5 bases had no gene match. The CDR3 is 15 residues long. CDR3 DNA sequence: TGTGCCAGCAGCCCCCGGGGACAGGGGGCCGGGGAGCTGTTTTTT. Its translation is CASSPRGQGAGELFF.

This chain uses TRBV11-2 with TRBJ2-2, with TRBD1 identical over 7 bases. Trimming took 4 bases from V and 6 from J; bases not matched to a gene: 8. The CDR3 totals 15 residues. Germline values: CDR1 SGHAT, CDR2 FQNNGV. The CDR3 here is CASSSLFRGSGELFF. The CDR3 DNA reads as TGTGCCAGCAGCTCGCTATTCAGGGGGTCCGGGGAGCTGTTTTTT.

V is TRBV14 and J is TRBJ2-3; TRBD1 aligns across 7 bases. CDR3 length: 14 amino acids. The trim removed 6 bases at V and 2 bases at J, leaving 5 bases unmatched. Per the germline V gene, CDR1 is SGHDN and CDR2 is FVKESK. CDR3 DNA sequence: TGTGCCAGCAGGCCTACAGGGGTCACAGATACGCAGTATTTT. This encodes CASRPTGVTDTQYF.

V is TRBV5-1 and J is TRBJ2-5, with D perhaps matching TRBD2 (6 bases). The CDR3 runs 14 residues. V shed 4 bases and J shed 0 bases, with 10 bases lying between them. Germline loops: CDR1 SGHRS, CDR2 YFSETQ. CDR3 DNA: TGCGCCAGCAGCCATGGGGGGAACCAAGAGACCCAGTACTTC. It yields the protein CASSHGGNQETQYF.

CDR3 bases: TGTGCCAGCAGTTTTAGCCTACGAATTGAAGCTTTCTTT. It yields the protein CASSFSLRIEAFF. This sequence joins TRBV28 and TRBJ1-1; D remains unclear. This CDR3 comprises 13 residues. V lost 3 bases to trimming and J lost 7 bases, with 12 bases between them. Germline CDR1 is MDHEN and CDR2 is SYDVKM.

The V and J genes are TRBV5-8 and TRBJ1-2; possibly TRBD1 for D (6 bases). Deletions cut 0 bases from V and 4 bases from J, with 7 bases between. The CDR3 is made up of 13 amino acids. The germline V gene encodes CDR1 SGHTS and CDR2 YDEGEE. Written as DNA, the CDR3 is TGTGCCAGCAGCTTGGACAGGGCCTATGGCTACACCTTC. Translating it yields CASSLDRAYGYTF.

The V call is TRBV28, the J call TRBJ1-1, with 10 nucleotides matching TRBD1. This CDR3 region has 15 residues. The ends lost 5 bases at V and 5 bases at J; junction bases unmatched: 8. Looked up from germline, CDR1 is MDHEN and CDR2 is SYDVKM. The DNA of the CDR3 is TGTGCCAGCAGTCTTGACAGGGGGCGAAAGACTGAAGCTTTCTTT. Translated, it gives CASSLDRGRKTEAFF.

This clone was detected only a few times. The V and J genes are TRBV5-4 and TRBJ2-5; 9 bases match TRBD1. This CDR3 region has 13 residues. V gave up 4 bases and J gave up 5 bases; unmatched junction bases: 3. The V gene's germline CDR1 is SGHNT and CDR2 YYREEE (reference sequence). As DNA, the CDR3 is TGTGCCAGCAGCCGGGACAGGGTGGAGACCCAGTACTTC. This encodes CASSRDRVETQYF.

The rearrangement uses TRBV15 and TRBJ1-5; 12 bases are a match to TRBD1. The CDR3 covers 16 residues. After removal of 3 bases from V and 2 bases from J, the junction contained 2 bases not matched to a gene. Per germline, CDR1 LNHNV and CDR2 YYDKDF (reference sequence). CDR3 sequence reads: CATSSGTGGGNQPQHF. The CDR3, as DNA: TGTGCCACCAGCAGTGGGACAGGGGGCGGCAATCAGCCCCAGCATTTT.

The chain uses TRBV7-9 and TRBJ2-2; 7 nucleotides line up with TRBD1. V dropped 2 bases and J dropped 8; count of bases not matched to a gene: 5. CDR1 and CDR2 from the germline V gene are SEHNR and FQNEAQ (reference sequence). There are 14 residues in the CDR3. The CDR3, as DNA: TGTGCCAGCAGCTTAAGGGGGCAATCAGGGGAGCTGTTTTTT. As protein: CASSLRGQSGELFF.

The V and J genes are TRBV24-1 and TRBJ2-7, with a tentative D call TRBD1 (6 bases). Trimming cost V 5 bases and J 5 bases, with 18 bases left between them. This CDR3 has 15 residues. Germline CDR1 KGHDR, CDR2 SFDVKD. CDR3 in amino acids: CATSGRTEESNEQYF. For the CDR3, the DNA is TGTGCCACCAGTGGCCGGACAGAAGAGTCGAACGAGCAGTACTTC.

The chain recombines TRBV3-1 (or the pseudogene TRBV3-2) with TRBJ1-6, with D maybe TRBD1 (6 bases). In germline, CDR1 is LGHDT, CDR2 YNNKEL (reference sequence). The CDR3 has 16 residues. Trimming pared 1 base from V and 5 bases from J, leaving 12 bases between. Written as DNA, the CDR3 is TGTGCCAGCAGCCAAGGGGTAGGACAGAATAATTCACCCCTCCACTTT. Amino acid sequence: CASSQGVGQNNSPLHF.

CDR3 in DNA: TGTGCCAGCGAAAAAGGGAGGACAGGGGATGGGTATGGCTACACCTTC. This sequence encodes CASEKGRTGDGYGYTF. The chain has TRBV28 and TRBJ1-2, with 9 bases that match TRBD1. Unmatched junction bases numbered 15, after V lost 8 bases and J lost 5 bases. The V gene's germline CDR1 is MDHEN and CDR2 SYDVKM. The length of the CDR3 is 16 residues.

CDR3: CSPSTAGEQYF. CDR3 nucleotide sequence: TGCAGTCCAAGTACAGCGGGCGAGCAGTACTTC. The chain employs TRBV20-1 and TRBJ2-7; tentatively, D is TRBD2 (6 bases). V shed 8 bases and J shed 6 bases, with 14 bases lying between them. The V gene's germline CDR1 is DFQATT and CDR2 SNEGSKA (reference sequence). The CDR3 covers 11 residues.